A selection of T cell receptor beta chains follows, all from one sample in a study of regulatory T cells in long-lasting Graves disease. TCRdb recomputed calls from the multiplex PCR reads with MiXCR, one row per CDR3 protein. The table records over 200,000 distinct CDR3 sequences, around 18% of them present only once. These data are also associated with another study on T cells in Graves' hyperthyroidism and ophthalmopathy.

The material sequenced was peripheral blood mononuclear cells (PBMCs), taken at new diagnosis, from a patient treated with antithyroid drugs. The receptors were sampled from a young woman with Graves disease. The CDR3 runs from the conserved cysteine through the conserved F or W. A D gene is named only where the DNA matches it firmly. Size is stated for part of the rows, as once, few or many counts, or as a class when the clone is expanded.

cdr3_nt,cdr3_aa,d_call,j_call,v_call,clone_size
TGTGCCAGCAGTTTATCCACTGAAGCTTTCTTT,CASSLSTEAFF,-,TRBJ1-1,TRBV12-3/TRBV12-4,many
TGCAGTGCTAGAGCCGGACTAGCGGCGACCTACGAGCAGTACTTC,CSARAGLAATYEQYF,TRBD2,TRBJ2-7,TRBV20-1,many
TGTGCCAGCAGCGGCTCCGGGACAGGGGGCGTCACAGATACGCAGTATTTT,CASSGSGTGGVTDTQYF,TRBD1,TRBJ2-3,TRBV11-1,-
TGTGCTAGTGGTTTGTGGCGCACTGAAGCTTTCTTT,CASGLWRTEAFF,-,TRBJ1-1,TRBV12-5,many
TGCAGTGCTAGCCCCTTATATAATTCTTTGTCTGGGTCTGGGAACACTGAAGCTTTCTTT,CSASPLYNSLSGSGNTEAFF,-,TRBJ1-1,TRBV20-1,-
TGTGCCAGCAGGAACTACGAGCAGTACTTC,CASRNYEQYF,-,TRBJ2-7,TRBV2,many
TGTGCCAGCAGCTCCGCCCGGGACGCGGGTGGGTATAATTCACCCCTCCACTTT,CASSSARDAGGYNSPLHF,-,TRBJ1-6,TRBV7-9,-
TGTGCCAGCAGTGGGGGGGTCAACGTCCTGACTTTC,CASSGGVNVLTF,TRBD2,TRBJ2-6,TRBV27,-
TGTGCCAGCAGCTTAGATCAAGGGCGCGAGCAGTTCTTC,CASSLDQGREQFF,-,TRBJ2-1,TRBV11-3,many
TGTGCCAGCAGCTTACCCCTCGCAGGGAATGAAAAACTGTTTTTT,CASSLPLAGNEKLFF,-,TRBJ1-4,TRBV7-6,many
TGTGCCAGCAGCCAAACGGGGCGGGCGGGGATGGAGACCCAGTACTTC,CASSQTGRAGMETQYF,-,TRBJ2-5,TRBV14,few
TGCGCCAGCAGTGAGTACCGGGACAGGGGCTACACCTTC,CASSEYRDRGYTF,TRBD1,TRBJ1-2,TRBV10-1,many
TGTGCCAGTACCGGGACAGGTGTGAATCAGCCCCAGCATTTT,CASTGTGVNQPQHF,TRBD1,TRBJ1-5,TRBV2,-
TGTGCCAGTACCCCAACCCTGGACGGGAACTATGGCTACACCTTC,CASTPTLDGNYGYTF,-,TRBJ1-2,TRBV19,many
TGTGCCAGCAGCCCGGAACAAAACATACAGCCCCAGCATTTT,CASSPEQNIQPQHF,-,TRBJ1-5,TRBV9,few
TGCGCCAGCAGCTTAGGGGCATCCGGGGCCAACGTCCTGACTTTC,CASSLGASGANVLTF,-,TRBJ2-6,TRBV5-1,few